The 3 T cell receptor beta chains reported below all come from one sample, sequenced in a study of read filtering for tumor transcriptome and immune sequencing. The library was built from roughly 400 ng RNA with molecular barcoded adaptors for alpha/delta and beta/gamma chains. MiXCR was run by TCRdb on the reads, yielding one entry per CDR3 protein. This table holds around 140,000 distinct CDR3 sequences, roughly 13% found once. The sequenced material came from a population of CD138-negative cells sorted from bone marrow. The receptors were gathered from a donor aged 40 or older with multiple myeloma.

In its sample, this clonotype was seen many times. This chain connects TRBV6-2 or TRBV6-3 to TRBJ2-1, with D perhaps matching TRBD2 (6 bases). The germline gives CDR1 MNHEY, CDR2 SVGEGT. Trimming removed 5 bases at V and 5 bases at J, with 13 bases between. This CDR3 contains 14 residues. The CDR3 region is CASSPRREDNEQFF. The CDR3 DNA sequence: TGTGCCAGCAGTCCACGGCGGGAAGACAATGAGCAGTTCTTC.

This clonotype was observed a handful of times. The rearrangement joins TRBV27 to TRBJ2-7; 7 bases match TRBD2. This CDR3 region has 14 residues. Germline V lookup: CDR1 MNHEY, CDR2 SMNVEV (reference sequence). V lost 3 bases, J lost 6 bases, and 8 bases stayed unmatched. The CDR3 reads CASSFGGEGAEQYF. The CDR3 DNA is TGTGCCAGCAGTTTCGGCGGGGAGGGCGCCGAGCAGTACTTC.

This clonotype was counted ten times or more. The CDR3 bases are TGCGCCAGCAGCTTGGCAGGGACAGGGGACACCGGGGAGCTGTTTTTT. Protein product: CASSLAGTGDTGELFF. The rearrangement joins TRBV5-1 to TRBJ2-2; 10 positions agree with TRBD1. The CDR3 runs 16 residues. V lost 0 bases, J lost 3 bases, and 2 bases stayed unmatched. The germline V gene has CDR1 SGHRS and CDR2 YFSETQ.